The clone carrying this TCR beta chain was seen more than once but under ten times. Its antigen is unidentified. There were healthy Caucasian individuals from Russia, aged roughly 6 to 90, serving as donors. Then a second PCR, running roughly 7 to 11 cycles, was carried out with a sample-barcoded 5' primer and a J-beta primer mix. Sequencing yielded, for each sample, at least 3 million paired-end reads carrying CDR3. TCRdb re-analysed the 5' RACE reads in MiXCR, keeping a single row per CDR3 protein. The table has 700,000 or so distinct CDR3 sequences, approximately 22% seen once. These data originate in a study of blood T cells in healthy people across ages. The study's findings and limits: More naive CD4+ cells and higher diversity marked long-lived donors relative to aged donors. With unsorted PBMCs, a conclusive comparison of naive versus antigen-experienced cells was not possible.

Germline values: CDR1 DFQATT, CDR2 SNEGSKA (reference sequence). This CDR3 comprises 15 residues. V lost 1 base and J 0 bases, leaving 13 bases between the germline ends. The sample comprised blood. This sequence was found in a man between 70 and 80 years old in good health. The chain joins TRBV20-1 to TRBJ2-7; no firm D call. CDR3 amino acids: CSARAGGKSSYEQYF. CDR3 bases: TGCAGTGCTAGAGCGGGTGGCAAGAGCTCCTACGAGCAGTACTTC.